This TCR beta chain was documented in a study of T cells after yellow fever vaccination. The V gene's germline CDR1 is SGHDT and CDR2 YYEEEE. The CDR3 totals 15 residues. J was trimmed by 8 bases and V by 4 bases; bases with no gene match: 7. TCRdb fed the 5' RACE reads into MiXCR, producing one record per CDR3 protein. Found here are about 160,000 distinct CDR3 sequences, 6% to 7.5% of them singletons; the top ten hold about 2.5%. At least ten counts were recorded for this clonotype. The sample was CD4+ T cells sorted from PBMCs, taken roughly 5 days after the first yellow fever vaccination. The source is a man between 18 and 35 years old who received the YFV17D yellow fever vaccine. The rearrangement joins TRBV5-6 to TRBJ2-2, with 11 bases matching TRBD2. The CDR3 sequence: CASSNSGGASGELFF. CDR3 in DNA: TGTGCCAGCAGCAATAGCGGGGGGGCATCGGGGGAGCTGTTTTTT. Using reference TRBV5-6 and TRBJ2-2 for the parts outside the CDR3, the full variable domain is DAGVTQSPTHLIKTRGQQVTLRCSPKSGHDTVSWYQQALGQGPQFIFQYYEEEERQRGNFPDRFSGHQFPNYSSELNVNALLLGDSALYLCASSNSGGASGELFFGEGSRLTVL.